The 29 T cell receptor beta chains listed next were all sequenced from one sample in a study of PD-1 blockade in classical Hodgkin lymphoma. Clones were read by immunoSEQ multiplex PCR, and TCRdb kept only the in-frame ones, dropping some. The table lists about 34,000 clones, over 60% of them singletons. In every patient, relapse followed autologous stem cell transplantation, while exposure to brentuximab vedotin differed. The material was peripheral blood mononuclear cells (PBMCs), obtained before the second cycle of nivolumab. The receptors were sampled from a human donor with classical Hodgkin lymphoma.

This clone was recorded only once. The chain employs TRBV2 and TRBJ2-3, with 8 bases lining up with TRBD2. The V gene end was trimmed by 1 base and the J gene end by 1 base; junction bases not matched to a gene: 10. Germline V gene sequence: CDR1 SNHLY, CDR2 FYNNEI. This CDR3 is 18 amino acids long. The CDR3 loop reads CASSEDSGGWGGTDTQYF. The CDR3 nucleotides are TGTGCCAGCAGTGAAGACTCGGGAGGGTGGGGCGGCACAGATACGCAGTATTTT.

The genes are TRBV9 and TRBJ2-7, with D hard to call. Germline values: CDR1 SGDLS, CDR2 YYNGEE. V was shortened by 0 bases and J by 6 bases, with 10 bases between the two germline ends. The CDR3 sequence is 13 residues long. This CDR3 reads CASSVEVGSEQYF. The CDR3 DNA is TGTGCCAGCAGCGTAGAGGTGGGGTCCGAGCAGTACTTC.

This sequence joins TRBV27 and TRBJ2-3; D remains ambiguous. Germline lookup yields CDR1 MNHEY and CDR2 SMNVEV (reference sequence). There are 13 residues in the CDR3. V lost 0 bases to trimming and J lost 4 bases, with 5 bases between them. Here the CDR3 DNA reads TGTGCCAGCAGTTTATCAGAGGCAGATACGCAGTATTTT. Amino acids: CASSLSEADTQYF.

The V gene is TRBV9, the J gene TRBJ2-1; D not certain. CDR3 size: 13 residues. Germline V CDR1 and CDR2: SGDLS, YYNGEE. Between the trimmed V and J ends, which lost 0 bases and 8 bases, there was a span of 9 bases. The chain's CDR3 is CASSVGDMDEQFF. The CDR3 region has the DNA TGTGCCAGCAGCGTAGGGGATATGGATGAGCAGTTCTTC.

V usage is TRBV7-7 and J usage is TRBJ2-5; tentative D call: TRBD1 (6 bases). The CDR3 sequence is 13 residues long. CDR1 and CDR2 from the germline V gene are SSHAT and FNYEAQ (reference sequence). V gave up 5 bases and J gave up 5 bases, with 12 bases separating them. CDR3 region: CASSLGQGETQYF. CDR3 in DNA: TGTGCCAGCAGCCTCGGCCAGGGGGAGACCCAGTACTTC.

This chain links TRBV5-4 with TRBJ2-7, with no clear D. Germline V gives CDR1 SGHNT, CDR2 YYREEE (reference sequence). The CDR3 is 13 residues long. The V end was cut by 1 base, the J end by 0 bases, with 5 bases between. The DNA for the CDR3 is TGTGCCAGCAGCTTGTACAGCTCCTACGAGCAGTACTTC. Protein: CASSLYSSYEQYF. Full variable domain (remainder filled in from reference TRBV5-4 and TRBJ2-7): ETGVTQSPTHLIKTRGQQVTLRCSSQSGHNTVSWYQQALGQGPQFIFQYYREEENGRGNFPPRFSGLQFPNYSSELNVNALELDDSALYLCASSLYSSYEQYFGPGTRLTVT.

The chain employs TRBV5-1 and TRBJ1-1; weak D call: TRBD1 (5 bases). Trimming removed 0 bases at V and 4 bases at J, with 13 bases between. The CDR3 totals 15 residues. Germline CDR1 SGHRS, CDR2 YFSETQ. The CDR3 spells CASSLEGGGGTEAFF. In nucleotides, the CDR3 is TGCGCCAGCAGCTTGGAGGGCGGGGGAGGCACTGAAGCTTTCTTT.

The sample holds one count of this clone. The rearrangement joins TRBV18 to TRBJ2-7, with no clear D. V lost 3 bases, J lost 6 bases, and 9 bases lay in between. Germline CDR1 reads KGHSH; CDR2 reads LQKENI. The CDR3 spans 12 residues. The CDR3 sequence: CASSPRGVEQYF. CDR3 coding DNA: TGTGCCAGCTCACCCCGAGGAGTCGAGCAGTACTTC.

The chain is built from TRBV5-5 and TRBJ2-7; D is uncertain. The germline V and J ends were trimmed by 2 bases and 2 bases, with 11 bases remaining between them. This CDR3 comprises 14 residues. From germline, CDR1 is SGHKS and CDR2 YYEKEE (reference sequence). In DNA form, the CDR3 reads TGTGCCAGCAGCTTTAGTCCAGCTCCCTACGAGCAGTACTTC. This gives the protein CASSFSPAPYEQYF.

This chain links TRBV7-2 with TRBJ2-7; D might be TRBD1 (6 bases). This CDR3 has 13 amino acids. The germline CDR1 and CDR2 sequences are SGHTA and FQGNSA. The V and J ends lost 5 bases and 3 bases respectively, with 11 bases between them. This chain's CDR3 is CASSARGGYEQYF. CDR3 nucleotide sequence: TGTGCCAGCAGCGCCCGAGGGGGCTACGAGCAGTACTTC.

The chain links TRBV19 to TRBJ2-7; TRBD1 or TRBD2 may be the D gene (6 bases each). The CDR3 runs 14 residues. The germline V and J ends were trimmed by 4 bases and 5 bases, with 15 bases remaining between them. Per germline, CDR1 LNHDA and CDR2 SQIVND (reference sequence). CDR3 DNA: TGTGCCAGTAGTACCTTGGGGGGCATCGACGAGCAGTACTTC. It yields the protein CASSTLGGIDEQYF.

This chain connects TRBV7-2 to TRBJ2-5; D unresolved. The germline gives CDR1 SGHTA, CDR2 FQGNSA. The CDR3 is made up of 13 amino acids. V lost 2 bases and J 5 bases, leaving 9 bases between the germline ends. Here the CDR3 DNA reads TGTGCCAGCAGCTTATACTCGGCGGAGACCCAGTACTTC. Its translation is CASSLYSAETQYF.

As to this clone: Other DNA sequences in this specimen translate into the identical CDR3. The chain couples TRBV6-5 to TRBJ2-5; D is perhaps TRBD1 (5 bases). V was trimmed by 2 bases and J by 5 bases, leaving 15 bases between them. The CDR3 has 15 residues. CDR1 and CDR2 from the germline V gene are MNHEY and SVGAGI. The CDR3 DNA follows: TGTGCCAGCAGTTACCTGACTGGCTCAGGGGAGACCCAGTACTTC. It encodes CASSYLTGSGETQYF.

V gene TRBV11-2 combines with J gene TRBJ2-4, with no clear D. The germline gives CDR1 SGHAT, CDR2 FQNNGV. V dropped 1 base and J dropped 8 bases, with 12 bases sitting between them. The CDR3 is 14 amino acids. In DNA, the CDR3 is TGTGCCAGCAGCTTAGTAGGGAAGGTGGACATTCAGTACTTC. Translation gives CASSLVGKVDIQYF. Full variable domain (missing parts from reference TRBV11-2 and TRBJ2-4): EAGVAQSPRYKIIEKRQSVAFWCNPISGHATLYWYQQILGQGPKLLIQFQNNGVVDDSQLPKDRFSAERLKGVDSTLKIQPAKLEDSAVYLCASSLVGKVDIQYFGAGTRLSVL.

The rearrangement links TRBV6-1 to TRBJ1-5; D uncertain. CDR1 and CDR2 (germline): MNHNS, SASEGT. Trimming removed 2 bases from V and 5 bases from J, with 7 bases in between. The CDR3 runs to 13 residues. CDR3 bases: TGTGCCAGCAGTGAATCGGATTATCAGCCCCAGCATTTT. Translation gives CASSESDYQPQHF.

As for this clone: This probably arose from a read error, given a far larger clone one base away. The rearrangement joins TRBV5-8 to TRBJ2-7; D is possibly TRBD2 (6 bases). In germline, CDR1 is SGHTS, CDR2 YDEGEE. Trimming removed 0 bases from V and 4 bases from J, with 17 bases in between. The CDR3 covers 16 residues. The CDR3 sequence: CASSLERRGLKYEQYF. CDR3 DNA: TGTGCCAGCAGCTTGGAGCGGAGGGGCCTAAAATACGAGCAGTACTTC. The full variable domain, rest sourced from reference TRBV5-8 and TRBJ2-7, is EAGVTQSPTHLIKTRGQQATLRCSPISGHTSVYWYQQALGLGLQFLLWYDEGEERNRGNFPPRFSGRQFPNYSSELNVNALELEDSALYLCASSLERRGLKYEQYFGPGTRLTVT.

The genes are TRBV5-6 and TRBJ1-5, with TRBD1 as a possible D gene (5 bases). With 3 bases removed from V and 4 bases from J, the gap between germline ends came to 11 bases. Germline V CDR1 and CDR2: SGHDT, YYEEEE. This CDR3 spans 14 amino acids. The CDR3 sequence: CASSSRQLNQPQHF. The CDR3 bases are TGTGCCAGCAGCTCGAGACAGCTTAATCAGCCCCAGCATTTT.

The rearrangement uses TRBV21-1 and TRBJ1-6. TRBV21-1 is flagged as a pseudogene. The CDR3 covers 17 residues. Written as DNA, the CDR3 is TGTGCCAGCAGCAAAGCAAGAAGAGGACCGCGTCCTTCACCCCTCCACTTT. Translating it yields CASSKARRGPRPSPLHF.

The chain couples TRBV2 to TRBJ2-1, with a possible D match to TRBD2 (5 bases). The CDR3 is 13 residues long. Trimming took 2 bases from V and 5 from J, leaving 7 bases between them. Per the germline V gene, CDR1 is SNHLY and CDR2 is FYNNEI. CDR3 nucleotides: TGTGCCAGCAGTGAATTGCGGGACAATGAGCAGTTCTTC. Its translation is CASSELRDNEQFF.

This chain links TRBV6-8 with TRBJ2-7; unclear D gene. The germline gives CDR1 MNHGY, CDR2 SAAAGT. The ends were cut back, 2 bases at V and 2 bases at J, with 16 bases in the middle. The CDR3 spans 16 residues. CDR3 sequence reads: CASSYKLNIPPYEQYF. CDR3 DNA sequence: TGTGCCAGCAGTTACAAACTAAACATACCCCCCTACGAGCAGTACTTC.

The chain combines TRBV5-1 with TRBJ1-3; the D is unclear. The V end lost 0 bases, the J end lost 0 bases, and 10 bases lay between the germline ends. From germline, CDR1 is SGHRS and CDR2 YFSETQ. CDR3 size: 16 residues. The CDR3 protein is CASSLGWNLSGNTIYF. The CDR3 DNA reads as TGCGCCAGCAGCTTGGGTTGGAACCTCTCTGGAAACACCATATATTTT.

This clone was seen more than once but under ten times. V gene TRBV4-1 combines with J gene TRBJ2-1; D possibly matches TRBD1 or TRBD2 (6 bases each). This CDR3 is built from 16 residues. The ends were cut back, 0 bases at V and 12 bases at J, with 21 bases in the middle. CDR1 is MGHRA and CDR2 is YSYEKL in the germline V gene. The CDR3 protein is CASSQEVEGGAQGQFF. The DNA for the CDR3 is TGCGCCAGCAGCCAAGAGGTTGAGGGGGGCGCCCAAGGGCAGTTCTTC.

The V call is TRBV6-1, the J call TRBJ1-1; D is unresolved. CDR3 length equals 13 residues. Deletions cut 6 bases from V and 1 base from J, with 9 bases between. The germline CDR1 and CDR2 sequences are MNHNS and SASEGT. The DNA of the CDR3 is TGTGCCAGCAGCAACACGGGGAACACTGAAGCTTTCTTT. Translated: CASSNTGNTEAFF.

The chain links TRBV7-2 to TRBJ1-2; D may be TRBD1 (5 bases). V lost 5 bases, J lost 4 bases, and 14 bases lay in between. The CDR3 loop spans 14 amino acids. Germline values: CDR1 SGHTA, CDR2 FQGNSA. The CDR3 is CASSQPGRVYGYTF. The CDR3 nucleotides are TGTGCCAGCAGCCAACCGGGGCGGGTCTATGGCTACACCTTC.

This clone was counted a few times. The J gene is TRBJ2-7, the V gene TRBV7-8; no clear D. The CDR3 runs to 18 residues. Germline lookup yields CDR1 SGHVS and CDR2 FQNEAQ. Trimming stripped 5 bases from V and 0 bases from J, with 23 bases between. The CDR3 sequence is CASSPQNPPSLSSYEQYF. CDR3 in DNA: TGTGCCAGCAGCCCACAAAATCCTCCGAGCCTCAGCTCCTACGAGCAGTACTTC.

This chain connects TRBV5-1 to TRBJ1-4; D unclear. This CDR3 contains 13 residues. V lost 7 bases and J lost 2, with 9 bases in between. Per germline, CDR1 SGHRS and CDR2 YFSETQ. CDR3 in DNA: TGCGCCAGCGGCGTAGATACTAATGAAAAACTGTTTTTT. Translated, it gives CASGVDTNEKLFF.

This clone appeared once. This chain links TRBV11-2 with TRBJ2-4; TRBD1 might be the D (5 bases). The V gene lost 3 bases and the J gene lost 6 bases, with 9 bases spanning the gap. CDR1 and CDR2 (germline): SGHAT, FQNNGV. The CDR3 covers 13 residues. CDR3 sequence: CASSFKQGNIQYF. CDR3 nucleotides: TGTGCCAGCAGCTTTAAGCAGGGAAACATTCAGTACTTC.

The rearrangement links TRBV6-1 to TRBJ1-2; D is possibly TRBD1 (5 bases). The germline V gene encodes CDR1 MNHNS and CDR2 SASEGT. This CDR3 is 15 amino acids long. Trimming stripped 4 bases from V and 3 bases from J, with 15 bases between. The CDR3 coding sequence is TGTGCCAGCAGTGCCCGGGGACCCTTGTACTATGGCTACACCTTC. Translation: CASSARGPLYYGYTF.

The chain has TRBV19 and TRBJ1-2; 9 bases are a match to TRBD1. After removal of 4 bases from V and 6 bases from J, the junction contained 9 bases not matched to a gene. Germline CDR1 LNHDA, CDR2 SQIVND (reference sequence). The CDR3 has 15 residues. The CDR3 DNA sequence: TGTGCCAGTAGTAGGGGAAGGGACAGGGACCATGGCTACACCTTC. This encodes CASSRGRDRDHGYTF.